This paragraph covers one TCR beta chain sequence. These data originate in a study of T cell responses to AZD1222 COVID-19 vaccine. Germline V gives CDR1 ENHRY, CDR2 SYGVKD. The CDR3 loop spans 14 amino acids. J gave up 4 bases and V 6 bases, and 6 bases lay outside the gene matches. Data came from immunoSEQ multiplex PCR; TCRdb stores just in-frame clones and leaves some out. The sample records roughly 110,000 clones, roughly 90% being singletons. The chain has TRBV10-3 and TRBJ1-5; 7 bases align to TRBD1. This TCR was recovered from an adult in good health. The input for sequencing was peripheral blood, taken on day 0 of AZD1222 vaccination. The CDR3 loop reads CAIRGDRSNQPQHF. In DNA, the CDR3 is TGTGCCATCAGGGGGGACAGATCTAATCAGCCCCAGCATTTT.